This T cell receptor beta chain was identified in a study of immune evolution from preneoplasia to lung adenocarcinoma. Study details: HLA loss of heterozygosity: around 6.5% AIS, about 14% MIA, roughly 30% ADC, none AAH. Notes on the study in general: Compared with EGFR-mutant or double wild-type lesions, KRAS-mutant nodules were more clonal. Top clone frequencies peaked in normal lung, apparently declining through invasive adenocarcinoma.

Libraries were prepared by immunoSEQ multiplex PCR; TCRdb keeps only in-frame clonotypes and omits some of them. The data show thousands of clones, with 60% to 85% seen just once and around a tenth held by the top ten. Each case's diagnosis was confirmed by two pathologists on H&E. This clone appeared a few times. Antigen specificity is unknown. This CDR3 region has 15 residues. Germline values: CDR1 SGHNT, CDR2 YENEEA. Trimming left V 5 bases short and J 5 bases short, with 19 bases between. The gene calls are TRBV11-3 and TRBJ2-7; tentatively, D is TRBD2 (6 bases). Sequencing input: FFPE atypical adenomatous hyperplasia tissue from the lung. Subset indicated: atypical adenomatous hyperplasia (AAH), lung preneoplasia. The TCR comes from a person aged 70 to 85 with lung adenocarcinoma. The CDR3 sequence: CASSQRASLGHEQYF. In DNA form, the CDR3 reads TGTGCCAGCAGCCAGCGGGCGTCCCTGGGCCACGAGCAGTACTTC.